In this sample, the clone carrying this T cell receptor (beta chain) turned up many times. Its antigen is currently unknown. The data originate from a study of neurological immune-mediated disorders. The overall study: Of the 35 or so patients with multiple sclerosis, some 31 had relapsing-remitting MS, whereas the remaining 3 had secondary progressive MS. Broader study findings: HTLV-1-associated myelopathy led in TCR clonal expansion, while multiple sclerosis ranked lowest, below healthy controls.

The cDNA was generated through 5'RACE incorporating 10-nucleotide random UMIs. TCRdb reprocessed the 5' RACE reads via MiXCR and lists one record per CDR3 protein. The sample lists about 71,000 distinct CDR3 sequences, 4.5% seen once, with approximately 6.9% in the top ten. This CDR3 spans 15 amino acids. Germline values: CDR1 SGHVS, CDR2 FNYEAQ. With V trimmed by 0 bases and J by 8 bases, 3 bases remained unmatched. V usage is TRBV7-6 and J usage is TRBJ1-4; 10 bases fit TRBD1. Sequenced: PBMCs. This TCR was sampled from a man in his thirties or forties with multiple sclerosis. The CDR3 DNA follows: TGTGCCAGCAGCTTAGCGGACAGGGGGACGGAAAAACTGTTTTTT. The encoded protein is CASSLADRGTEKLFF.